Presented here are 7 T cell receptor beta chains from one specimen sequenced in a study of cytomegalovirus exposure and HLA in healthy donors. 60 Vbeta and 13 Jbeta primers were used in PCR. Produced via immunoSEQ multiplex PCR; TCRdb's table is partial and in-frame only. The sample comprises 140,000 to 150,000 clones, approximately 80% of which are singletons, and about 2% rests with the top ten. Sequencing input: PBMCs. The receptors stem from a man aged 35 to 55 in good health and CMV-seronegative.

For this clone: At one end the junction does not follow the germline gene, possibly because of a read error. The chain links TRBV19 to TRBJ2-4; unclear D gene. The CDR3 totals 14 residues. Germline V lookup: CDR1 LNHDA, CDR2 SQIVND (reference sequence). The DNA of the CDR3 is TGTGCCAGTAGCCCGGAGTATGGAAAAAGCATTCAGTACTTC. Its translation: CASSPEYGKSIQYF.

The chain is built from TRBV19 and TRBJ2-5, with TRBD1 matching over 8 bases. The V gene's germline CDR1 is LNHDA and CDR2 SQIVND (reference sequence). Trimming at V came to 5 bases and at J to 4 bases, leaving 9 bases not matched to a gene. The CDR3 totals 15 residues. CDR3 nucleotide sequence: TGTGCCAGTAGTTCCTGGGACAGGTCTGGAGAGACCCAGTACTTC. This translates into CASSSWDRSGETQYF.

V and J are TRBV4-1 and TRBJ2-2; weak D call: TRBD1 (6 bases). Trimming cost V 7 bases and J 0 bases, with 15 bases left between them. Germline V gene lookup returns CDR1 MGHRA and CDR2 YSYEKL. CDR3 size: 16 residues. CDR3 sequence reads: CASTHQNRANTGELFF. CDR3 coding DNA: TGCGCCAGCACACACCAGAACAGGGCGAACACCGGGGAGCTGTTTTTT.

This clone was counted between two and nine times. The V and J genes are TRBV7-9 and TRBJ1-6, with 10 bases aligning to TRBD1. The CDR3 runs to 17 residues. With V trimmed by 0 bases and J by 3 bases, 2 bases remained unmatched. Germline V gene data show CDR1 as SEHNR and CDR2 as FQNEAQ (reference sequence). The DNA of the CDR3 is TGTGCCAGCAGCTTAGCAGGGACAGGGGTCTATAATTCACCCCTCCACTTT. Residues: CASSLAGTGVYNSPLHF.

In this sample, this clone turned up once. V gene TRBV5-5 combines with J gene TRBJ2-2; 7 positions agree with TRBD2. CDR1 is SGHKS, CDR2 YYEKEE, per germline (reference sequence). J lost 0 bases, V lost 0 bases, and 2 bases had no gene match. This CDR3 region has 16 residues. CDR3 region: CASSLVAGSNTGELFF. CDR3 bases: TGTGCCAGCAGCTTGGTAGCGGGTTCGAACACCGGGGAGCTGTTTTTT.

The CDR3 coding sequence is TGTGCCAGCAGTTCAGGACTAGCGGGAGATACAGATACGCAGTATTTT. Its translation is CASSSGLAGDTDTQYF. J is TRBJ2-3 and V is TRBV28; TRBD2 agrees at 13 bases. This CDR3 region has 16 residues. V shed 4 bases and J 3 bases; nucleotides not matched to a gene: 4. CDR1 is MDHEN, CDR2 SYDVKM, per germline.

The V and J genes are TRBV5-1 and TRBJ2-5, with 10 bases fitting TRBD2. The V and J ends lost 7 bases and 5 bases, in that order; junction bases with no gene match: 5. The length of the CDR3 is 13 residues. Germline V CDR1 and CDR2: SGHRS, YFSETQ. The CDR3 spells CASLAGAGETQYF. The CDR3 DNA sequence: TGCGCCAGCCTAGCGGGAGCAGGGGAGACCCAGTACTTC.